This T cell receptor (beta chain) was sequenced during a study of OX40 agonist ivuxolimab in advanced cancers. Between the trimmed V and J ends, which lost 4 bases and 4 bases, there was a span of 14 bases. Looked up from germline, CDR1 is MNHEY and CDR2 is SVGAGI. The CDR3 loop spans 14 amino acids. Sequenced by immunoSEQ multiplex PCR; TCRdb stores in-frame clones only, minus some. In the table there are roughly 65,000 clones, 70% to 90% of which are singletons. Source: CD4+ or CD8+ T cells sorted from blood, taken in a trial of the OX40 agonist ivuxolimab. The V gene is TRBV6-5, the J gene TRBJ2-7; D possibly corresponds to TRBD2 (5 bases). This clonotype originated in an adult with an advanced solid tumor such as melanoma, head and neck, liver or kidney cancer. The CDR3 bases are TGTGCCAGCAGTTTGAGCGGTCTAAGGTACGAGCAGTACTTC. This sequence encodes CASSLSGLRYEQYF.